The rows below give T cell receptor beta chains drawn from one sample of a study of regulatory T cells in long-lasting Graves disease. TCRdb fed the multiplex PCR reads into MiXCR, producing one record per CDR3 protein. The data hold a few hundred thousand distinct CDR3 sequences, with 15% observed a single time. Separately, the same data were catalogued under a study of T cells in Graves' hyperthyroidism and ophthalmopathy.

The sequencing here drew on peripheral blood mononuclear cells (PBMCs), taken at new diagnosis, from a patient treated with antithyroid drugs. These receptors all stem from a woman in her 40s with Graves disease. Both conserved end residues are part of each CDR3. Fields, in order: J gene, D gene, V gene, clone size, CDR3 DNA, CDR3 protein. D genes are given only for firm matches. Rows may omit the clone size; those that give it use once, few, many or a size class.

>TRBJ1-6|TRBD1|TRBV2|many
TGTGCCAGCGATATAGGACAGGGGGACCATTCACCCCTCCACTTT
CASDIGQGDHSPLHF
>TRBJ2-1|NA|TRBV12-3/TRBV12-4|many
TGTGCCAGCGGGGATTCCGTGAATGAGCAGTTCTTC
CASGDSVNEQFF
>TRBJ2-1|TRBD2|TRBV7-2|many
TGTGCCAGCAGCTTAATGATAGCGGGAGACGAGCAGTTCTTC
CASSLMIAGDEQFF
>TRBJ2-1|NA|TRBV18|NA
TGTGCCAGCTCACCAGGTGGGGGGTCCTCAGTCAGCTCCTACAATGAGCAGTTCTTC
CASSPGGGSSVSSYNEQFF
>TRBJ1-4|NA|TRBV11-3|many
TGTGCCAGCAGCTTTGGCTCCTTTGAGTACAATGAAAAACTGTTTTTT
CASSFGSFEYNEKLFF
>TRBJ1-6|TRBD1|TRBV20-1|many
TGCAGTGCTGGGGGAGGACAGGGGATTTACTATAATTCACCCCTCCACTTT
CSAGGGQGIYYNSPLHF
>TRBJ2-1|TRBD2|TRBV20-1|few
TGCAGTGCTAGGCCTACTAGCGGGAGTTACAATGAGCAGTTCTTC
CSARPTSGSYNEQFF
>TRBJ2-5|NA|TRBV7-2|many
TGTGCCAGCAGTCTCGGGGATAGGAAGTCCCAGTACTTC
CASSLGDRKSQYF
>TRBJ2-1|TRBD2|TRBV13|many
TGTGCCAGCAGCTTATCGGTTGGCGGGAGAAGCAATGAGCAGTTCTTC
CASSLSVGGRSNEQFF
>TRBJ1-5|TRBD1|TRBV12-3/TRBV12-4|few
TGTGCCAGCAGTTTAGGGGACAGGGTAGGGCCCCAGCATTTT
CASSLGDRVGPQHF
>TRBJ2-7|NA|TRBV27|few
TGTGCCAGCGGCCAGGTTAGATACGAGCAGTACTTC
CASGQVRYEQYF
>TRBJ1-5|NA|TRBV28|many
TGTGCCAGCAGCTCACAGGGAAACAATCAGCCCCAGCATTTT
CASSSQGNNQPQHF
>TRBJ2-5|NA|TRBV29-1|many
TGCAGCGTTTCTGTGACGGCGCTTCAAGAGACCCAGTACTTC
CSVSVTALQETQYF
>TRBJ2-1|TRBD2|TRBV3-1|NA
TGTGCCAGCAGCCAAGTGACTAGCGGGAGGTTTAGGAATGAGCAGTTCTTC
CASSQVTSGRFRNEQFF
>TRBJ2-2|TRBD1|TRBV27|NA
TGTGCCAGCACCTGGACAGGGCCCACCGGGGAGCTGTTTTTT
CASTWTGPTGELFF
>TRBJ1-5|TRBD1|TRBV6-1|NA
TGTGCCAGCAGAAGACAGGGCCTTGGCAATCAGCCCCAGCATTTT
CASRRQGLGNQPQHF
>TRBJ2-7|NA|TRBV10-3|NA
TGTGCCATCAGTCCTAGTCCGGGACAGGGGAAGCGGGAGGGCCTAGGGGAGCAGTACTTC
CAISPSPGQGKREGLGEQYF
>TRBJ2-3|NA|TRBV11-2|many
TGTGCCAGCAGCACGTCGACGGGGACAGATACGCAGTATTTT
CASSTSTGTDTQYF
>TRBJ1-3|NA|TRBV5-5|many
TGTGCCAGCAGCCTCGACGGAGCTGGAAACACCATATATTTT
CASSLDGAGNTIYF
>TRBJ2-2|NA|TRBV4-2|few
TGTGCCAGCAGAGGGTCCGGGGAGCTGTTTTTT
CASRGSGELFF
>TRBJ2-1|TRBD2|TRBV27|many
TGTGCCAGCAGTCCCTGGACTAGCGGACCCTACAATGAGCAGTTCTTC
CASSPWTSGPYNEQFF
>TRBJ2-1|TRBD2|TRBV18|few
TGTGCCAGCTCACTTCGGACTAGCGGGAGCTCCTACAATGAGCAGTTCTTC
CASSLRTSGSSYNEQFF
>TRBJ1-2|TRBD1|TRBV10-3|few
TGTGCCATCAGTAACGGACAGGGACGCTATGGCTACACCTTC
CAISNGQGRYGYTF
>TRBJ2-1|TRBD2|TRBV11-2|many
TGTGCCAGCAGCTCCAATAGCGGGAGTGAGAAAAATGAGCAGTTCTTC
CASSSNSGSEKNEQFF
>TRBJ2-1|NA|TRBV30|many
TGTGCCTGGCAACGTTCGAGCTCCTACAATGAGCAGTTCTTC
CAWQRSSSYNEQFF
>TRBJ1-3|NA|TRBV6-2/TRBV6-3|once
TGTGCCAGCAGTTTACCGGGAGGCTCTGGAAACACCATATATTTT
CASSLPGGSGNTIYF
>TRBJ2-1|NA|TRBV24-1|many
TGTGCCACCCAAGGGGCAGGCACCTACAATGAGCAGTTCTTC
CATQGAGTYNEQFF
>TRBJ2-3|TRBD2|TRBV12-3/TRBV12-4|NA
TGTGCCAGCGGACCTAGCGGATTACCCACAGATACGCAGTATTTT
CASGPSGLPTDTQYF
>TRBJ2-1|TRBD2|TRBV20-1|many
TGCAGTGCCAACGCTGGGACTAGCGGGAACGATGAGCAGTTCTTC
CSANAGTSGNDEQFF
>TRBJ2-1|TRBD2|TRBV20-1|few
TGCAGTGCTAGAGTCGGAGCGGGAGGCCTCTCCTACAATGAGCAGTTCTTC
CSARVGAGGLSYNEQFF
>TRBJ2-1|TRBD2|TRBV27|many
TGTGCCAGCAGTTTATTGGCTAGCGGGACCTCCTACAATGAGCAGTTCTTC
CASSLLASGTSYNEQFF
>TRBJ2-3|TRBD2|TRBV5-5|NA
TGTGCCAGCAGCCTACGGACTAGCGGGTTCACAGATACGCAGTATTTT
CASSLRTSGFTDTQYF
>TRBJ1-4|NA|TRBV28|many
TGTGCCAGCAGTTTTCGGGGGGTCCGGAATGAAAAACTGTTTTTT
CASSFRGVRNEKLFF
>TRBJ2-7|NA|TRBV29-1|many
TGCAGCGTTGATCAGGGTAGCTACGAGCAGTACTTC
CSVDQGSYEQYF
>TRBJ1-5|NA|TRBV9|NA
TGTGCCAGCAGCGTAGACCCCTTGGCAGTTAGCAATCAGCCCCAGCATTTT
CASSVDPLAVSNQPQHF
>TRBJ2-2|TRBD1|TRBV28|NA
TGTGCCAGCAGAACAGGGGTGGACACCGGGGAGCTGTTTTTT
CASRTGVDTGELFF
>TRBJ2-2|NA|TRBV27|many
TGTGCCAGCAGTTTGATCAGCGCCACCGGGGAGCTGTTTTTT
CASSLISATGELFF
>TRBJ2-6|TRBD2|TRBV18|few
TGTGCCAGCTCACCACCGAGCGGGAGTGGTGGGGCCAACGTCCTGACTTTC
CASSPPSGSGGANVLTF
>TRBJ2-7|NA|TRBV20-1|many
TGCAGTGCTAGTTTGTGGGAGGAGATTGTTTCCTACGAGCAGTACTTC
CSASLWEEIVSYEQYF
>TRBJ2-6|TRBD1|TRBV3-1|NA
TGTGCCAGCAGTCAGACAGGGGCTGGGGCCAACGTCCTGACTTTC
CASSQTGAGANVLTF
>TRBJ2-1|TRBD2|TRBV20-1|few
TGCAGTGCTCCCCTCCTAGCGGGAGGCTACAATGAGCAGTTCTTC
CSAPLLAGGYNEQFF